A single sample is the source of the 3 T cell receptor beta chains below, sequenced in a study of T cells in Graves' hyperthyroidism and ophthalmopathy. TCR beta CDR3 regions were amplified from RNA transcripts. HTBI primers drove first-round RT-PCR of the TCR CDR3. TCRdb fed the multiplex PCR reads into MiXCR, producing one record per CDR3 protein. The sample yields approximately 520,000 distinct CDR3 sequences, about a fifth seen once. Sequencing input: blood. These receptors were obtained from a man younger than 35 with Graves' hyperthyroidism.

Many counts were recorded for this clonotype. The chain recombines TRBV28 with TRBJ2-5, with 8 bases identical to TRBD2. This CDR3 contains 15 residues. Unmatched junction bases numbered 10, after V lost 5 bases and J lost 5 bases. The germline V gene encodes CDR1 MDHEN and CDR2 SYDVKM. CDR3 DNA: TGTGCCAGCAGTGAGGTCGGGAGGGGCCGCGAGACCCAGTACTTC. Protein product: CASSEVGRGRETQYF.

J is TRBJ1-2 and V is TRBV6-1; D may be TRBD1 (6 bases). Germline values: CDR1 MNHNS, CDR2 SASEGT. V shed 6 bases and J shed 8 bases, with 13 bases lying between them. The CDR3 is made up of 12 amino acids. The CDR3 DNA sequence: TGTGCCAGCAGAAAGAACAGGGAGGGCTACACCTTC. This sequence encodes CASRKNREGYTF.

This clonotype was picked up a small number of times. The chain joins TRBV30 to TRBJ1-1, with D possibly being TRBD1 (5 bases). Per the germline V gene, CDR1 is GTSNPN and CDR2 is SVGIG (reference sequence). This CDR3 is 13 amino acids long. Trimming removed 5 bases at V and 1 base at J, with 11 bases between. The CDR3 is CAWGDGTNTEAFF. CDR3 bases: TGTGCCTGGGGGGACGGCACGAACACTGAAGCTTTCTTT.